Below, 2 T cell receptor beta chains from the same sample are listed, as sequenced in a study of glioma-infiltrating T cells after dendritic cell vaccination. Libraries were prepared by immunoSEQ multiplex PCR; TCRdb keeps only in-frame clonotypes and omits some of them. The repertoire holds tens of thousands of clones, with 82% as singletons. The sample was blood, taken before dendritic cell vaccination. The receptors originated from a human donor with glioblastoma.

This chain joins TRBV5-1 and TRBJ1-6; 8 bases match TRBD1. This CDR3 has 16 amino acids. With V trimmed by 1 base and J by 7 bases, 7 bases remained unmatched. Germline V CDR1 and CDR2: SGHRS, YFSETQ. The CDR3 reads CASSLIPGQGNSPLHF. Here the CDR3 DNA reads TGCGCCAGCAGCTTGATCCCAGGACAGGGCAATTCACCCCTCCACTTT.

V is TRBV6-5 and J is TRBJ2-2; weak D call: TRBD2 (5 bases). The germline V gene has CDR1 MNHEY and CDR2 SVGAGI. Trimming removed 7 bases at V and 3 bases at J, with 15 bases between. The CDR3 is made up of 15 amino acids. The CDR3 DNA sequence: TGTGCCAGCACCAACGGGGTTACAGACACCGGGGAGCTGTTTTTT. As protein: CASTNGVTDTGELFF.